Reported below is one TCR beta chain. This entry comes from a study of PD-L1 blockade in urothelial cancer. The assay was immunoSEQ multiplex PCR, and TCRdb's table has in-frame clones only and misses some. The sample yields about 83,000 clones, about 85% seen once. V was shortened by 3 bases and J by 6 bases, with 18 bases between the two germline ends. The CDR3 length is 15 residues. Germline CDR1 and CDR2: LNHDA and SQIVND (reference sequence). The receptor was derived from a woman aged 70-85 years with urothelial cancer. The chain recombines TRBV19 with TRBJ2-7, with D tentatively TRBD1 (6 bases). This sample comprised PBMCs, obtained around atezolizumab (anti-PD-L1) treatment. Here the CDR3 DNA reads TGTGCCAGTAGTATGTATGGCAGGGGAGTCCTCGAGCAGTACTTC. It translates to CASSMYGRGVLEQYF. The full variable domain, in which reference TRBV19 and TRBJ2-7 provide the parts outside the CDR3, is DGGITQSPKYLFRKEGQNVTLSCEQNLNHDAMYWYRQDPGQGLRLIYYSQIVNDFQKGDIAEGYSVSREKKESFPLTVTSAQKNPTAFYLCASSMYGRGVLEQYFGPGTRLTVT.